This passage covers 8 T cell receptor beta chains from one sample sequenced in a study of T cell responses to AZD1222 COVID-19 vaccine. Measured with immunoSEQ multiplex PCR; TCRdb has only the in-frame clones, and not every one. Here the sample spans approximately 120,000 clones, approximately 88% being singletons. Sequences were derived from peripheral blood, sampled on day 0 of MenACWY control vaccination. All receptors derive from an adult in good health.

The chain joins TRBV24-1 to TRBJ2-7; D ambiguous. V was cut by 3 bases and J by 2 bases, with 7 bases left in between. The CDR3 length is 13 residues. Germline V CDR1 and CDR2: KGHDR, SFDVKD. The CDR3 spells CATSDPATYEQYF. Written as DNA, the CDR3 is TGTGCCACCAGTGATCCAGCCACCTACGAGCAGTACTTC.

The chain joins TRBV7-2 to TRBJ2-1; weak D call: TRBD2 (5 bases). Germline lookup yields CDR1 SGHTA and CDR2 FQGNSA. The CDR3 length is 15 residues. With 5 bases removed from V and 5 bases from J, the gap between germline ends came to 16 bases. CDR3 DNA: TGTGCCAGCAGCGGAGGAAGGTCTCGCAACAATGAGCAGTTCTTC. Residues: CASSGGRSRNNEQFF.

In its sample, this clone was seen a few times. This chain links TRBV6-5 with TRBJ1-1; D uncertain. Germline CDR1 MNHEY, CDR2 SVGAGI. The CDR3 consists of 15 residues. With 6 bases removed from V and 11 bases from J, the gap between germline ends came to 25 bases. The CDR3 loop reads CASSPVWEGAITAFF. The CDR3, as DNA: TGTGCCAGCAGCCCAGTTTGGGAGGGCGCGATTACGGCTTTCTTT.

The chain is built from TRBV19 and TRBJ2-7; 12 bases fit TRBD2. V lost 3 bases and J lost 2; bases outside the gene matches: 2. The length of the CDR3 is 15 residues. Germline loops: CDR1 LNHDA, CDR2 SQIVND (reference sequence). The CDR3 coding sequence is TGTGCCAGTAGTATGCGGACTAGCGGGGCCTACGAGCAGTACTTC. Protein: CASSMRTSGAYEQYF. The full variable domain, rest sourced from reference TRBV19 and TRBJ2-7, is DGGITQSPKYLFRKEGQNVTLSCEQNLNHDAMYWYRQDPGQGLRLIYYSQIVNDFQKGDIAEGYSVSREKKESFPLTVTSAQKNPTAFYLCASSMRTSGAYEQYFGPGTRLTVT.

This chain joins TRBV5-4 and TRBJ2-1; 8 nucleotides agree with TRBD1. V lost 2 bases, J lost 0 bases, and 4 bases stayed unmatched. This CDR3 is 16 amino acids long. Germline CDR1 is SGHNT and CDR2 is YYREEE (reference sequence). CDR3 nucleotide sequence: TGTGCCAGCAGCTTATGGACAGGGAGCTCCTACAATGAGCAGTTCTTC. The encoded protein is CASSLWTGSSYNEQFF.

The chain combines TRBV10-3 with TRBJ2-7, with D unresolved. The CDR3 is made up of 12 amino acids. V was cut by 3 bases and J by 3 bases, with 6 bases left in between. CDR1 and CDR2 (germline): ENHRY, SYGVKD. In DNA form, the CDR3 reads TGTGCCATCAGTGATAGAGGCTACGAGCAGTACTTC. Translation: CAISDRGYEQYF.

This clone has a single count. The V and J genes are TRBV13 and TRBJ1-1; the D is unclear. The germline V and J ends were trimmed by 4 bases and 1 base, with 13 bases remaining between them. The CDR3 totals 15 residues. CDR1 and CDR2 (germline): PRHDT, FYEKMQ (reference sequence). The CDR3 here is CASSSGPAGNTEAFF. In DNA, the CDR3 is TGTGCCAGCAGCTCAGGCCCGGCAGGGAACACTGAAGCTTTCTTT.

The V and J genes are TRBV4-3 and TRBJ2-2; D uncertain. The CDR3 has 15 amino acids. Deletions cut 0 bases from V and 7 bases from J, with 12 bases between. The germline V gene has CDR1 LGHNA and CDR2 YSLEER. The DNA for the CDR3 is TGCGCCAGCAGCCAAGATTGGATGTTTTTCGGGGAGCTGTTTTTT. Translating it yields CASSQDWMFFGELFF.